The 14 T cell receptor beta chains given below trace back to one sample, sequenced in a study of T-cell memory formation after mild COVID-19. TCRdb passed the 5' RACE reads through MiXCR, listing each CDR3 protein once. The sample holds a few hundred thousand distinct CDR3 sequences, around 15% seen once. The sample taken for sequencing was PBMCs or a T cell subset sorted from them (not recorded which). The receptors were sampled from a man aged 18-30 years who had mild COVID-19 (a few samples of this study predate the infection). Cell type and time point are not known.

The chain is built from TRBV7-9 and TRBJ1-2, with a weak D call TRBD1 (6 bases). V lost 0 bases, J lost 8 bases, and 16 bases lay in between. The CDR3 covers 15 residues. The germline gives CDR1 SEHNR, CDR2 FQNEAQ (reference sequence). DNA for the CDR3: TGTGCCAGCAGCTTAGCTTCCGCCGAGGGGGTCGGCTACACCTTC. Residues: CASSLASAEGVGYTF.

The sample holds many counts of this clonotype. The gene calls are TRBV7-9 and TRBJ2-2, with D unclear. Germline V CDR1 and CDR2: SEHNR, FQNEAQ (reference sequence). This CDR3 comprises 22 residues. V was cut by 1 base and J by 4 bases, with 31 bases left in between. CDR3: CASSLDPLGIGAQKRGTGELFF. The CDR3 DNA reads TGTGCCAGCAGCTTAGACCCCCTTGGGATAGGAGCCCAGAAAAGAGGCACCGGGGAGCTGTTTTTT.

There are many counts of this clonotype. V gene TRBV5-1 combines with J gene TRBJ2-1; D is perhaps TRBD2 (6 bases). Trimming stripped 0 bases from V and 7 bases from J, with 17 bases between. Germline V gene sequence: CDR1 SGHRS, CDR2 YFSETQ. The CDR3 consists of 16 residues. The CDR3 loop reads CASSLVLAGLRNEQFF. DNA for the CDR3: TGCGCCAGCAGCTTGGTTCTCGCGGGGTTAAGGAATGAGCAGTTCTTC.

The chain is built from TRBV5-1 and TRBJ2-5; 10 bases agree with TRBD2. Germline V CDR1 and CDR2: SGHRS, YFSETQ. This CDR3 comprises 17 residues. V shed 4 bases, J shed 4 bases, and the junction held 13 bases outside the gene matches. The CDR3 bases are TGCGCCAGCAGCCCCCCGGCAGCGGGGGGGCCTGGAGAGACCCAGTACTTC. Protein: CASSPPAAGGPGETQYF. Full variable domain (missing parts from reference TRBV5-1 and TRBJ2-5): KAGVTQTPRYLIKTRGQQVTLSCSPISGHRSVSWYQQTPGQGLQFLFEYFSETQRNKGNFPGRFSGRQFSNSRSEMNVSTLELGDSALYLCASSPPAAGGPGETQYFGPGTRLLVL.

The chain recombines TRBV7-8 with TRBJ2-2, with D tentatively TRBD1 (5 bases). This CDR3 is 18 amino acids long. V lost 1 base, J lost 2 bases, and 17 bases lay in between. CDR1 SGHVS and CDR2 FQNEAQ come from the germline V gene. The CDR3 DNA sequence: TGTGCCAGCAGCTTAGGGGGCGTGTGGGAATTCAACACCGGGGAGCTGTTTTTT. Protein product: CASSLGGVWEFNTGELFF. The entire variable domain, with the rest obtained from reference TRBV7-8 and TRBJ2-2, is as follows: GAGVSQSPRYKVAKRGQDVALRCDPISGHVSLFWYQQALGQGPEFLTYFQNEAQLDKSGLPSDRFFAERPEGSVSTLKIQRTQQEDSAVYLCASSLGGVWEFNTGELFFGEGSRLTVL.

This clonotype has just a few counts. The chain has TRBV12-3 or TRBV12-4 and TRBJ2-1, with 14 positions matching TRBD2. The CDR3 has 16 amino acids. Unmatched junction bases numbered 4, after V lost 7 bases and J lost 2 bases. The CDR3 loop is CASTLTSGGAYNEQFF. Here the CDR3 DNA reads TGTGCCAGCACCCTGACTAGCGGGGGGGCCTACAATGAGCAGTTCTTC.

In its sample, this clonotype was seen many times. The junction and the germline gene differ at one end; a read error may be behind it. V gene TRBV4-1 combines with J gene TRBJ2-5; unclear D gene. CDR1 is MGHRA and CDR2 is YSYEKL in the germline V gene. The CDR3 totals 12 residues. The CDR3: CASSQDWETQYF. DNA for the CDR3: TGTGCCAGCAGCCAAGATTGGGAGACCCAGTACTTC.

J is TRBJ2-1 and V is TRBV28; D remains ambiguous. This CDR3 is 15 amino acids long. Trimming removed 3 bases at V and 0 bases at J, with 9 bases between. CDR1 MDHEN and CDR2 SYDVKM come from the germline V gene. DNA of the CDR3: TGTGCCAGCAGTTTGTTATGGCGCTCCTACAATGAGCAGTTCTTC. As protein: CASSLLWRSYNEQFF.

This clonotype was seen ten or more times. V is TRBV18 and J is TRBJ1-1; the D gene is possibly TRBD1 (5 bases). This CDR3 spans 13 amino acids. Germline loops: CDR1 KGHSH, CDR2 LQKENI. Deletions cut 0 bases from V and 3 bases from J, with 5 bases between. CDR3 DNA sequence: TGTGCCAGCTCACCACCGGGGGACACTGAAGCTTTCTTT. Amino acid sequence: CASSPPGDTEAFF.

This clonotype turned up a few times. V and J are TRBV12-3 or TRBV12-4 and TRBJ1-2; maybe TRBD1 (6 bases). Trimming removed 2 bases at V and 4 bases at J, with 8 bases between. This CDR3 contains 13 residues. DNA for the CDR3: TGTGCCAGCAGTTTAAGGGGGGCCTATGGCTACACCTTC. Encoded protein: CASSLRGAYGYTF.

There are many counts of this clonotype. The CDR3: CASLLQGNEQYF. In DNA form, the CDR3 reads TGTGCCAGCCTCCTACAGGGGAACGAGCAGTACTTC. The chain uses TRBV6-1 and TRBJ2-7, with TRBD1 matching 7 bases. CDR1 is MNHNS and CDR2 is SASEGT in the germline V gene. V lost 8 bases and J lost 5; bases outside the gene matches: 6. This CDR3 contains 12 residues.

This clonotype has a handful of counts. The chain carries TRBV7-6 and TRBJ2-4, with TRBD2 identical over 8 bases. Trimming cost V 5 bases and J 0 bases; bases outside gene matches: 9. This CDR3 is built from 17 residues. Germline CDR1 and CDR2: SGHVS and FNYEAQ. Here the CDR3 reads CASSPQLRGGAKNIQYF. For the CDR3, the DNA is TGTGCCAGCAGCCCCCAGCTCCGGGGGGGAGCCAAAAACATTCAGTACTTC.

J is TRBJ2-5 and V is TRBV6-6; D is possibly TRBD1 or TRBD2 (6 bases each). Germline V gene sequence: CDR1 MNHNY, CDR2 SVGAGI (reference sequence). This CDR3 spans 15 amino acids. V was trimmed by 0 bases and J by 4 bases, leaving 12 bases between them. CDR3 loop: CASSYSTKGGETQYF. The DNA for the CDR3 is TGTGCCAGCAGTTACTCTACGAAGGGGGGAGAGACCCAGTACTTC.

The chain recombines TRBV19 with TRBJ2-5; D ambiguous. Germline CDR1 LNHDA, CDR2 SQIVND (reference sequence). The CDR3 has 13 residues. Deletions cut 2 bases from V and 0 bases from J, with 4 bases between. In DNA, the CDR3 is TGTGCCAGTAGTATAATGTACCAAGAGACCCAGTACTTC. Protein sequence: CASSIMYQETQYF.